This T cell receptor (beta chain) came from a study of cytomegalovirus exposure and HLA in healthy donors. Study-level information: The study's early data release held some 85 million unique TCRs from HLA-typed donors. Regarding the study as a whole: Analysis was carried out at a later point, and it linked a missense DCLRE1C variant to TCR beta V- and J-gene trimming.

The ends lost 4 bases at V and 8 bases at J; junction bases unmatched: 13. This CDR3 has 17 residues. Germline V lookup: CDR1 SGDLS, CDR2 YYNGEE. Concerning this clone itself: Its antigen is still unknown.

Each donor's status was that of a healthy bone marrow donor. Primers for the PCR totalled 60 Vbeta and 13 Jbeta. Assay: immunoSEQ multiplex PCR; the TCRdb copy retains only in-frame clones and omits some. The specimen's table records 80,000 to 100,000 clones. The sequence came from a man aged 45-65 years in good health and CMV-seronegative. Source material: PBMCs. The chain recombines TRBV9 with TRBJ1-6; 9 bases match TRBD1. The CDR3 DNA sequence: TGTGCCAGCAGCCCTAGAGGTGGGACAGGGTTGGATTCACCCCTCCACTTT. Amino acids: CASSPRGGTGLDSPLHF.